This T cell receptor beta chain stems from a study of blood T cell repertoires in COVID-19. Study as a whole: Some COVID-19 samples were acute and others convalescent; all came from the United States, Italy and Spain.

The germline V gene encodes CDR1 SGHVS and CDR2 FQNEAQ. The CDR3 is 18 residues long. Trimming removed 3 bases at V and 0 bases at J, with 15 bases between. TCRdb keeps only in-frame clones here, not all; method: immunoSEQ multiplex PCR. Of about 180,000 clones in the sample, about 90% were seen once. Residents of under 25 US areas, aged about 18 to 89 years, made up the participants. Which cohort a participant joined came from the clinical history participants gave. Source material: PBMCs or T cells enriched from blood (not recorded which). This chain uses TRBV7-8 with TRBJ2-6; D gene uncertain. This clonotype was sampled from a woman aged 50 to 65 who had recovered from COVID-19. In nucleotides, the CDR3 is TGTGCCAGCAGCTTGATGGGTCCCTGGAGCTCTGGGGCCAACGTCCTGACTTTC. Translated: CASSLMGPWSSGANVLTF.